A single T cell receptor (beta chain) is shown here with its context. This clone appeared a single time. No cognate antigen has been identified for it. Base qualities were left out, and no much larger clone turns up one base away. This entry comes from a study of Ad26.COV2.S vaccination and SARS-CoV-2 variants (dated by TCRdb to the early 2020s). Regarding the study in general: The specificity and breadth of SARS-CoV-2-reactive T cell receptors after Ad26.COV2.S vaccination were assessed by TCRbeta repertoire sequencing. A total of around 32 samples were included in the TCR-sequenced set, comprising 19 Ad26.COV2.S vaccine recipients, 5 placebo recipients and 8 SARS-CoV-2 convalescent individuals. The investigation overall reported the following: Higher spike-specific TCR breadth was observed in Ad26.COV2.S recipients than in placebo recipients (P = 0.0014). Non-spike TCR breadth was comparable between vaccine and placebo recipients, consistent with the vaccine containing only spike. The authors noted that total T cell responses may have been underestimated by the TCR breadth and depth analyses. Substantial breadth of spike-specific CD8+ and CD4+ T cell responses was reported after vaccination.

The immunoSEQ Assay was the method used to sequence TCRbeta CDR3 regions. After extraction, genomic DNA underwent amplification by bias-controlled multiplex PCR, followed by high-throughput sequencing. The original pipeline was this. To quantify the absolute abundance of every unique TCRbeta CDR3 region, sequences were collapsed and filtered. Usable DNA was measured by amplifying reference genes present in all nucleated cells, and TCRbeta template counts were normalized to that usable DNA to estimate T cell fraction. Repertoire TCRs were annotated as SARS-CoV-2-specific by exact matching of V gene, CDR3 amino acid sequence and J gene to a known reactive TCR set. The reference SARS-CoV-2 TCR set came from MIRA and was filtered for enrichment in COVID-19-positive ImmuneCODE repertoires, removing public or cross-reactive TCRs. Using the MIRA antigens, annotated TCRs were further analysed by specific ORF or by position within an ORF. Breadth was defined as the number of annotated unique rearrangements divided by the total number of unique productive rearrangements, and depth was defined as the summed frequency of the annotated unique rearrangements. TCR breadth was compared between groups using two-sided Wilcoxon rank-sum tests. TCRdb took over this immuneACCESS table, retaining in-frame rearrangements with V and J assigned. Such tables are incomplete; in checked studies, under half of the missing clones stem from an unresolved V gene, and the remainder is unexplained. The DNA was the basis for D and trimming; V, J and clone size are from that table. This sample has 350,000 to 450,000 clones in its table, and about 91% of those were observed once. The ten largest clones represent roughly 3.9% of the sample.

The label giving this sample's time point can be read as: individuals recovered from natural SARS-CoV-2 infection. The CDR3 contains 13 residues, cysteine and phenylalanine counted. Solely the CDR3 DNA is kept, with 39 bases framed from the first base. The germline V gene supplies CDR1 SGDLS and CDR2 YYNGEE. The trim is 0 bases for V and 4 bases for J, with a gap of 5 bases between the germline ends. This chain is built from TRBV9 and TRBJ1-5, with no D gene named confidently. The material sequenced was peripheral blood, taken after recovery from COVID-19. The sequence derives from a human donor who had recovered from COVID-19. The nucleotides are TGTGCCAGCAGCGTAGAACTAAATCAGCCCCAGCATTTT. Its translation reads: CASSVELNQPQHF.